This TCR beta chain was captured by sequencing in a study of neurological immune-mediated disorders. The time point was: longitudinal time-point 3. Unsorted libraries were prepared from 2 million PBMCs that had been stored at -80 C. This clonotype showed up many times. Its specificity is unknown. J gave up 9 bases and V 3 bases, and 15 bases lay outside the gene matches. Germline V CDR1 and CDR2: SGHRS, YFSETQ. This CDR3 comprises 17 residues. Synthesis of cDNA was accomplished via 5'RACE employing 10-nucleotide random UMIs. TCRdb re-called the 5' RACE reads through MiXCR, storing one row per CDR3 protein. The sample consists of about 81,000 distinct CDR3 sequences, 3.5% to 4.5% of them appearing once. Study-level results: When the repertoires were grouped phylogenetically, those of 18 of the 34 multiple sclerosis patients came together in a single cluster of related CDR3 sequences, which points to a possible repertoire-level signature. HTLV-1-associated myelopathy led in TCR clonal expansion, while multiple sclerosis ranked lowest, below healthy controls.

V gene TRBV5-1 combines with J gene TRBJ2-1, with 10 bases matching TRBD2. The sample taken for sequencing was PBMCs. This receptor was identified in a woman aged 60-75 years with multiple sclerosis. The CDR3 reads CASSSSTTSGGAFEQFF. The CDR3 DNA follows: TGCGCCAGCAGCTCCTCTACCACGAGCGGGGGGGCCTTTGAGCAGTTCTTC. The whole variable domain, filled in from reference TRBV5-1 and TRBJ2-1, reads KAGVTQTPRYLIKTRGQQVTLSCSPISGHRSVSWYQQTPGQGLQFLFEYFSETQRNKGNFPGRFSGRQFSNSRSEMNVSTLELGDSALYLCASSSSTTSGGAFEQFFGPGTRLTVL.